These 9 T cell receptor beta chains originate from one sample sequenced in a study of regulatory T cells in long-lasting Graves disease. CDR3-region Arm-PCR and iRepertoire HTBI primers produced the TCR beta libraries. TCRdb itself ran the multiplex PCR reads through MiXCR, one entry per CDR3 protein. The sample lists about half a million distinct CDR3 sequences, about 11% occurring once. The sample's time point: newly diagnosed GD, antithyroid drugs for less than 3 months. From RNA extracted from PBMCs, the TCR library was made. These data also formed part of another study, on T cells in Graves' hyperthyroidism and ophthalmopathy.

Here the sequenced sample was peripheral blood mononuclear cells (PBMCs), taken at new diagnosis, from a patient treated with antithyroid drugs. Every receptor here comes from a woman aged 25-40 years with Graves disease.

This clonotype was seen at least ten times. The V call is TRBV12-3 or TRBV12-4, the J call TRBJ1-3; D ambiguous. CDR3 length: 11 residues. V lost 6 bases to trimming and J lost 9 bases, with 9 bases between them. CDR3 nucleotide sequence: TGTGCCAGCAGGCTATACACCACCATATATTTT. This translates into CASRLYTTIYF.

This clonotype was seen at least ten times. An end of the junction does not agree with germline; a read error may underlie this. The chain has TRBV28 and TRBJ1-5; D possibly corresponds to TRBD1 (6 bases). Germline V lookup: CDR1 MDHEN, CDR2 SYDVKM. The CDR3 runs to 15 residues. The CDR3 nucleotides are TGTGCCAGCAGGGTTCCAGGGGCCTCGGGTCAGCCCCAACATTTT. Translated: CASRVPGASGQPQHF.

A remark on this clonotype: This probably arose from a read error, given a far larger clone one base away. This chain connects TRBV7-9 to TRBJ2-7; D might be TRBD2 (6 bases). CDR1 SEHNR and CDR2 FQNEAQ come from the germline V gene (reference sequence). Trimming removed 1 base at V and 0 bases at J, with 10 bases between. The length of the CDR3 is 15 residues. CDR3 bases: TGTGCCAGCAGCTTAGAGGCGGGAACCTCCTACGAGCAGTACTTC. Its protein is CASSLEAGTSYEQYF.

This clonotype was counted ten times or more. This chain joins TRBV2 and TRBJ2-7; D gene uncertain. Germline V gives CDR1 SNHLY, CDR2 FYNNEI. With 1 base removed from V and 3 bases from J, the gap between germline ends came to 10 bases. The CDR3 spans 14 residues. Written as DNA, the CDR3 is TGTGCCAGCAGTGAAGTGGTAGGGTACTACGAGCAGTACTTC. It yields the protein CASSEVVGYYEQYF.

This clonotype has just a few counts. Written as DNA, the CDR3 is TGTGCCAGCAGTAAACTAGCGGTGGCCTACAATGAGCAGTTCTTC. Encoded protein: CASSKLAVAYNEQFF. The rearrangement links TRBV6-1 to TRBJ2-1, with 8 positions matching TRBD2. CDR1 MNHNS and CDR2 SASEGT come from the germline V gene. Trimming cost V 5 bases and J 2 bases; bases outside gene matches: 5. CDR3 size: 15 residues.

Of note for this clonotype: A much larger clone differs from this one at a single base, so this may be a read error. The rearrangement uses TRBV11-2 and TRBJ1-1; no firm D call. The CDR3 length is 11 residues. The germline V gene encodes CDR1 SGHAT and CDR2 FQNNGV. The CDR3 loop reads CASSASAEDFF. Here the CDR3 DNA reads TGTGCCAGCAGCGCCTCGGCTGAAGATTTCTTT.

The V and J genes are TRBV24-1 and TRBJ2-3; 9 positions agree with TRBD1. This CDR3 is built from 14 residues. From germline, CDR1 is KGHDR and CDR2 SFDVKD. Trimming at V came to 4 bases and at J to 5 bases, leaving 3 bases not matched to a gene. CDR3 amino acids: CATSETGGEDTQYF. CDR3 in DNA: TGTGCCACCAGTGAGACAGGGGGGGAAGATACGCAGTATTTT.

Regarding this clonotype: One end of the junction does not line up with germline, which may come from a read error. The chain combines TRBV5-4 with TRBJ2-6, with a weak D call TRBD1 (6 bases). This CDR3 region has 14 residues. From germline, CDR1 is SGHNT and CDR2 YYREEE (reference sequence). The CDR3 DNA sequence: TGTGCCAGCAGCTTGGAGGCAGGGGCCCACGTCCTGACTTTC. It yields the protein CASSLEAGAHVLTF.

This clonotype was picked up many times. The CDR3: CASSSQGTGEQYF. DNA of the CDR3: TGTGCCAGCAGTTCGCAGGGCACAGGCGAGCAGTACTTC. The J gene is TRBJ2-7, the V gene TRBV12-3 or TRBV12-4; a weak D match, TRBD1 (5 bases). The V gene lost 4 bases and the J gene lost 6 bases, with 13 bases spanning the gap. This CDR3 spans 13 amino acids.